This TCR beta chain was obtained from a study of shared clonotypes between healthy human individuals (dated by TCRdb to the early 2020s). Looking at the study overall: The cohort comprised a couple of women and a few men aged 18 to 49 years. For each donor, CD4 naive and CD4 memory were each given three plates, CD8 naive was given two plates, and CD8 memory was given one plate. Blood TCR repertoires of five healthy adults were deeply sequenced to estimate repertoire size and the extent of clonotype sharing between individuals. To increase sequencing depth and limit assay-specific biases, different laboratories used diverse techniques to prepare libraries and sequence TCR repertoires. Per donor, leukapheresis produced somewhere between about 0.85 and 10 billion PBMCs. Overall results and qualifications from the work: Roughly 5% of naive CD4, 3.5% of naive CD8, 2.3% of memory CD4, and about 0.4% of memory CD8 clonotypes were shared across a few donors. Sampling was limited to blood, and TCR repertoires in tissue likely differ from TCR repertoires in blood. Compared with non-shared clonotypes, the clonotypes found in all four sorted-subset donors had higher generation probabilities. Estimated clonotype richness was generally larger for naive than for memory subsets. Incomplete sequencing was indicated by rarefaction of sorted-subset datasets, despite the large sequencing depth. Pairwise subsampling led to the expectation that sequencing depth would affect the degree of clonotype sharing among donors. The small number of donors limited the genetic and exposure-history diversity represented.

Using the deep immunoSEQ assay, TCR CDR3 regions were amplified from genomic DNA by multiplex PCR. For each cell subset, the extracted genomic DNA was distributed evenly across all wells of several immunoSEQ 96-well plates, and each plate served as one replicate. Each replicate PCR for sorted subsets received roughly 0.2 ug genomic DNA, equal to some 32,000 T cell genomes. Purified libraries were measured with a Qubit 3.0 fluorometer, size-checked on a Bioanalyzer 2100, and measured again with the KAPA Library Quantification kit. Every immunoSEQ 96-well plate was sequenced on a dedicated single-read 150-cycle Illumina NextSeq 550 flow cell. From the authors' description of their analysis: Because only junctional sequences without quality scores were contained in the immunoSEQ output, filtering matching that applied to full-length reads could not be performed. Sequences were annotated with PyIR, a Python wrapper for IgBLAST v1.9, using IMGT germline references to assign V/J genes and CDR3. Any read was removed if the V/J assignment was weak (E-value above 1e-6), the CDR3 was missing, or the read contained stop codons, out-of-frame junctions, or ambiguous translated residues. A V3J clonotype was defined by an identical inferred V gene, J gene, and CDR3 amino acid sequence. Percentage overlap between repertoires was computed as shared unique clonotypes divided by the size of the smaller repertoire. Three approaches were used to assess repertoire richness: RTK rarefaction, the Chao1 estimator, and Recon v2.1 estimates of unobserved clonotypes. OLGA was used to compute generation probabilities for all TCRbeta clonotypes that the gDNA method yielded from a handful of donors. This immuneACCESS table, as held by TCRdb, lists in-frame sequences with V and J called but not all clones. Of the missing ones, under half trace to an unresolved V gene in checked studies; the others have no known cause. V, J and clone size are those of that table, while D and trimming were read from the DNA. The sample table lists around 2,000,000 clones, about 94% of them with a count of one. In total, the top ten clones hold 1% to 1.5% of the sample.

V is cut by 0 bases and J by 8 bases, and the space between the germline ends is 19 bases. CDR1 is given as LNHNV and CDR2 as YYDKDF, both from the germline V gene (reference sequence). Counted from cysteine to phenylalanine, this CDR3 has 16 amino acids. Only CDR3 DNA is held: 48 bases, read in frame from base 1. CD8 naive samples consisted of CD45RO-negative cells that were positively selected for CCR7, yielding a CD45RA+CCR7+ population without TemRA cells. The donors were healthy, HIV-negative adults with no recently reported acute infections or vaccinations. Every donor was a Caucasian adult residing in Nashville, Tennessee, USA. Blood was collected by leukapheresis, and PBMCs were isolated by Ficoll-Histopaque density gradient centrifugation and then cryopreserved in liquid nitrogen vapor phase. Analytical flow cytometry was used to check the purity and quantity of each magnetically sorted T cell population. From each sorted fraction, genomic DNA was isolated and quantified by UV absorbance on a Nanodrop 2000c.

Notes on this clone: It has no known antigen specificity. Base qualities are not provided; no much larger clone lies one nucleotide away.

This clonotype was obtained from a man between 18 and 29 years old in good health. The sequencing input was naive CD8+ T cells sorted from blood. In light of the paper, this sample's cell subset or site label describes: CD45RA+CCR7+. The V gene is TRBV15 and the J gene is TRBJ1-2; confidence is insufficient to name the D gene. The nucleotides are TGTGCCACCAGCAGAGACCCGGATGTGGGTTTCGCCGGCTACACCTTC. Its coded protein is CATSRDPDVGFAGYTF.